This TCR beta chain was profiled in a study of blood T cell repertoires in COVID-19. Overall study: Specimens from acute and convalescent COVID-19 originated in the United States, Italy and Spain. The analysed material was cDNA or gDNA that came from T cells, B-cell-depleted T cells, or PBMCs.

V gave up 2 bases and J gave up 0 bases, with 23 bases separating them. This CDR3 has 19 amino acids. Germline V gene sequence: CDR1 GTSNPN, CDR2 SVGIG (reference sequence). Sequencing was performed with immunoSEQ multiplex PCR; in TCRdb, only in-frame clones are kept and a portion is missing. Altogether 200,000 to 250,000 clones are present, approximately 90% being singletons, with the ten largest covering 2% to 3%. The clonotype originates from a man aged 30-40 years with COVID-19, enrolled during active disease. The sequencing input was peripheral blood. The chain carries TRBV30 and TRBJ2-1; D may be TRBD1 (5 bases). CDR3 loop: CAWSSNVGRVSISYNEQFF. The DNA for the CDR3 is TGTGCCTGGAGTAGTAATGTGGGCAGGGTATCAATCTCCTACAATGAGCAGTTCTTC.